The clone carrying this T cell receptor beta chain has just a few counts. The CDR3 runs to 17 residues. Germline CDR1 SGHNT, CDR2 YYREEE (reference sequence). V dropped 2 bases and J dropped 4; count of bases not matched to a gene: 12. The data were obtained in a study of blood T cell repertoires in COVID-19. Study context: PBMCs, B-cell-depleted T cells, or T cells were the source of the cDNA or gDNA that made up the material.

Enrolled during active infection, Seattle patients were then followed longitudinally. The table came from immunoSEQ multiplex PCR; TCRdb's copy has only in-frame clones and leaves some out. The sample shows under 450,000 clones, around 89% of them seen only once. The receptor comes from a woman in her thirties or forties with COVID-19, enrolled during active disease. Sequenced material: peripheral blood. The chain links TRBV5-4 to TRBJ1-1; 9 nucleotides match TRBD1. Here the CDR3 reads CASSLMWDRASLTEAFF. The CDR3 DNA reads TGTGCCAGCAGCTTAATGTGGGACAGGGCTAGCCTCACTGAAGCTTTCTTT. Drawing the rest from reference TRBV5-4 and TRBJ1-1, the complete variable domain is ETGVTQSPTHLIKTRGQQVTLRCSSQSGHNTVSWYQQALGQGPQFIFQYYREEENGRGNFPPRFSGLQFPNYSSELNVNALELDDSALYLCASSLMWDRASLTEAFFGQGTRLTVV.